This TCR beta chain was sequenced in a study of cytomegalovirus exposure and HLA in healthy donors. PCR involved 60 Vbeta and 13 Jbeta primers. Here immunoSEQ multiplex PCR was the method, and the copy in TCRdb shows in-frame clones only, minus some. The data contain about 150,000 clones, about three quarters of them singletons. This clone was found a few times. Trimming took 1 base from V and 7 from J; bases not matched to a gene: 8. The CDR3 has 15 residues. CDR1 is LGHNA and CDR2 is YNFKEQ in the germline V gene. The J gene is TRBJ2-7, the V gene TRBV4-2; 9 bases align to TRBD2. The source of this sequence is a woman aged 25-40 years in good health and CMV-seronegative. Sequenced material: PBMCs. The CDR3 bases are TGTGCCAGCAGCCAAGGGGCGGGGGGGGAGAGGGAGCAGTACTTC. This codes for CASSQGAGGEREQYF.